The present T cell receptor beta chain was sequenced within a study of T cells expressing NK-cell markers. Study-wide points: It remained uncertain whether the expanded NKG2C+ T cell clones were specific for HCMV antigens. Dominant NKG2C+ clonotypes were found to form roughly 1.0-7.5% of CD8+ T cells in about 6 donors.

On this clonotype: Its antigen is undetermined.

For TCR beta, cDNA was produced by 5'RACE template switching with UMIs. Reanalyzing the 5' RACE reads, TCRdb keeps one entry per CDR3 protein, without DNA. The sample is made up of roughly 390,000 distinct CDR3 sequences, and the top ten hold roughly 5.2% of it. The CDR3 loop spans 16 amino acids. CDR1 MNHEY and CDR2 SVGAGI come from the germline V gene. V usage is TRBV6-5 and J usage is TRBJ2-3; TCRdb reports TRBD1, a call that lacks DNA to check it against. Sequencing used blood T cells: a sorted CD56 or NKG2C T cell subset, CD4+ or CD8+ T cells, or bulk PBMC T cells (not recorded which). This clonotype was sampled from a man aged 18 to 69 in good health. The chain's CDR3 is CASSNDRGRGTDTQYF.